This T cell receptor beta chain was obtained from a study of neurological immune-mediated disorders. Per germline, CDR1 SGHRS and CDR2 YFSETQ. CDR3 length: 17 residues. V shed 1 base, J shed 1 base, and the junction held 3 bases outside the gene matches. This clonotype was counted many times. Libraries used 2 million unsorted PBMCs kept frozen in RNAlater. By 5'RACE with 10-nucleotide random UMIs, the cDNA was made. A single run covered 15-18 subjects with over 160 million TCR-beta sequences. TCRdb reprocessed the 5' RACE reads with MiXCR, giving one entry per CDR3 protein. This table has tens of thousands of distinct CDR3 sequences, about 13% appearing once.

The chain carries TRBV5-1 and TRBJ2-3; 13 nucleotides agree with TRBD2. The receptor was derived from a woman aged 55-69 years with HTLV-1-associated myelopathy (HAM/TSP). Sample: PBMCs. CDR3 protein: CASSLRTSGSGTDTQYF. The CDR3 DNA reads TGCGCCAGCAGCTTGAGGACTAGCGGGAGCGGCACAGATACGCAGTATTTT.